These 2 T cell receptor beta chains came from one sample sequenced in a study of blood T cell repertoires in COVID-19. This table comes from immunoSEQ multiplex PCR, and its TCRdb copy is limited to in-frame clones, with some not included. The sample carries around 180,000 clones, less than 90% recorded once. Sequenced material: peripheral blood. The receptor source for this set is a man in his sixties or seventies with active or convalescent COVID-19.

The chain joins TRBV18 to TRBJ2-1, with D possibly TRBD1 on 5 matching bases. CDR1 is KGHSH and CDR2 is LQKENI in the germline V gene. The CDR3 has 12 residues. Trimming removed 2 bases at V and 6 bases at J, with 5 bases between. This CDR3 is CASSPDSNEQFF. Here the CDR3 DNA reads TGTGCCAGCTCACCAGACAGCAATGAGCAGTTCTTC. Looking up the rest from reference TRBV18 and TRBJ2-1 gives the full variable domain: NAGVMQNPRHLVRRRGQEARLRCSPMKGHSHVYWYRQLPEEGLKFMVYLQKENIIDESGMPKERFSAEFPKEGPSILRIQQVVRGDSAAYFCASSPDSNEQFFGPGTRLTVL.

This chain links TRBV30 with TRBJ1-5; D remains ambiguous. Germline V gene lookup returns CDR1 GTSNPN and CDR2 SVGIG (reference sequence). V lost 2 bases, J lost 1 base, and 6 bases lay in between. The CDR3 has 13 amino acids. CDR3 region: CAWSIRSNQPQHF. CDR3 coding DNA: TGTGCCTGGAGTATCCGGAGCAATCAGCCCCAGCATTTT.